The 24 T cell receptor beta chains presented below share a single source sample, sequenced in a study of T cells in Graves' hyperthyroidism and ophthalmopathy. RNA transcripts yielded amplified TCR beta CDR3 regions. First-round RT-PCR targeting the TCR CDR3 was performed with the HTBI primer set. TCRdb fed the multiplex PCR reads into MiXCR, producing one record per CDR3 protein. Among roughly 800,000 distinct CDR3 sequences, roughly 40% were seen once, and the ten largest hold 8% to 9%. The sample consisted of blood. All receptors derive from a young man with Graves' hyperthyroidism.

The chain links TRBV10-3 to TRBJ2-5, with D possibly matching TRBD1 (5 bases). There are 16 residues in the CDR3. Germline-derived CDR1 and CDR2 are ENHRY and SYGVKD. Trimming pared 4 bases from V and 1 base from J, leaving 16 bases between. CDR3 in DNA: TGTGCCATCAGTGCTGACAGAAGCGAGGTCCAAGAGACCCAGTACTTC. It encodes CAISADRSEVQETQYF.

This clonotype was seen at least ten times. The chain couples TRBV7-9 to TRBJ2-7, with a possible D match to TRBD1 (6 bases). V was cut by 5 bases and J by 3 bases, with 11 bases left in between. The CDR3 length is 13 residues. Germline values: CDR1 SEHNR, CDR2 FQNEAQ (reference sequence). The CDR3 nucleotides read TGTGCCAGCAGCCAATTGGACAGCTACGAGCAGTACTTC. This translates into CASSQLDSYEQYF.

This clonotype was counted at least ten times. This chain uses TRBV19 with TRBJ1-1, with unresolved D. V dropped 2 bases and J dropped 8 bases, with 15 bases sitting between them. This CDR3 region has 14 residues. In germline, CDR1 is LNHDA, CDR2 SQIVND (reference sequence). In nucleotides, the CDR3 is TGTGCCAGTAGTATAAAGTTGGGGTCACCCGAAGCTTTCTTT. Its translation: CASSIKLGSPEAFF.

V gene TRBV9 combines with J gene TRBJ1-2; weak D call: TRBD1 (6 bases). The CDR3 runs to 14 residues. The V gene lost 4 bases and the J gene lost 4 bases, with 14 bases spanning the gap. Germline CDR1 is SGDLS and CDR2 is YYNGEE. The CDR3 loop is CASSKRQEGYGYTF. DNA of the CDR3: TGTGCCAGCAGCAAAAGACAGGAGGGCTATGGCTACACCTTC.

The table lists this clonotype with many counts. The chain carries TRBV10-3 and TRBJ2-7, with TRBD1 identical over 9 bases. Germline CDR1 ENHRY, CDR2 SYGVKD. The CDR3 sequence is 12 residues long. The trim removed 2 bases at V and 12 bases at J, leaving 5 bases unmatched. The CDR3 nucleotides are TGTGCCATCAGTGAGCTGACAGGGGGTCTGTACTTC. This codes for CAISELTGGLYF.

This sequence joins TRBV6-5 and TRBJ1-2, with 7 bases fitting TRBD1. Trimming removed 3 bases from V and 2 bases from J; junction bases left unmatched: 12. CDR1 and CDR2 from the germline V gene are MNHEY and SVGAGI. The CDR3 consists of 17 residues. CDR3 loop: CASSYSLTRGRNYGYTF. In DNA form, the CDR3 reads TGTGCCAGCAGTTATAGTTTAACAAGGGGGCGCAACTATGGCTACACCTTC.

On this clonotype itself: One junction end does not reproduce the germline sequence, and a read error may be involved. The chain's CDR3 is CASSRGGLSNQPQHF. CDR3 coding DNA: TGCGCCAGCAGCCGGGGGGGACTTAGCAATCAGCCCCAGCATTTT. The gene calls are TRBV7-6 and TRBJ1-5; D may be TRBD1 (5 bases). The CDR3 runs to 15 residues. Germline CDR1 SGHVS, CDR2 FNYEAQ.

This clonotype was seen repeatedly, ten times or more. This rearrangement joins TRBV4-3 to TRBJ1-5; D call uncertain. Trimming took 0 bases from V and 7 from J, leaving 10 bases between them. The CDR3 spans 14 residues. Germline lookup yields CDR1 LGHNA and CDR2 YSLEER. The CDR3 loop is CASSQDRARQPQHF. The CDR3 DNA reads TGCGCCAGCAGCCAAGACCGGGCAAGGCAGCCCCAGCATTTT.

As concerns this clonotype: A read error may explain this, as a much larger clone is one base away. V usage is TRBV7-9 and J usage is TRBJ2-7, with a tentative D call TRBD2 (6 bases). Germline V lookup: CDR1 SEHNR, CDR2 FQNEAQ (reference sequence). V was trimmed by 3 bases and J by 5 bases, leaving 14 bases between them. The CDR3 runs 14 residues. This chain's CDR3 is CASSLASVPHEQYF. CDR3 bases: TGTGCCAGCAGCTTGGCTAGCGTCCCCCACGAGCAGTACTTC.

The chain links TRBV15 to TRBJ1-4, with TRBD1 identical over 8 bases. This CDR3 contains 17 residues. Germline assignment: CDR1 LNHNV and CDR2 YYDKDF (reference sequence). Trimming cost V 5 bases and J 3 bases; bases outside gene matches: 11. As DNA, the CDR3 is TGTGCCACCAGCCGCGACGGACAGGGAAGGGCTAATGAAAAACTGTTTTTT. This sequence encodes CATSRDGQGRANEKLFF.

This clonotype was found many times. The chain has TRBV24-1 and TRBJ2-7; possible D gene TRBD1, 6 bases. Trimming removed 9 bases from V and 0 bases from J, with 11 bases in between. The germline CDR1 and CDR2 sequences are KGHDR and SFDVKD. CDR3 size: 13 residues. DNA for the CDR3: TGTGCCACCTCCCCGGACAGCTCCTACGAGCAGTACTTC. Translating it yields CATSPDSSYEQYF.

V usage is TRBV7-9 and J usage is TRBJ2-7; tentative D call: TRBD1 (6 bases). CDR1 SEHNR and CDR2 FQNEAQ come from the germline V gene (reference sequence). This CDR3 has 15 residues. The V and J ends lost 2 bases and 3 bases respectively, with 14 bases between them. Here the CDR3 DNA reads TGTGCCAGCAGCTTAAACGGAGTGGGACACTACGAGCAGTACTTC. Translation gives CASSLNGVGHYEQYF.

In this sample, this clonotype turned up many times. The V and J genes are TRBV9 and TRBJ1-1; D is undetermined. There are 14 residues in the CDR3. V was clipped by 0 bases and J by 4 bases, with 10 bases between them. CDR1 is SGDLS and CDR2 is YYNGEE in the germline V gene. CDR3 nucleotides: TGTGCCAGCAGCGTAGAAGGCACGGGCACTGAAGCTTTCTTT. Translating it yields CASSVEGTGTEAFF.

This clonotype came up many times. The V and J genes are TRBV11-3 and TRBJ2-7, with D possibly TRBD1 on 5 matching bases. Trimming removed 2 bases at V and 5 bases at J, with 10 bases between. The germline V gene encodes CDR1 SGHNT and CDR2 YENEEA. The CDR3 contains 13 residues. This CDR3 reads CASSLMAGHEQYF. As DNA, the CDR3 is TGTGCCAGCAGCTTAATGGCAGGGCACGAGCAGTACTTC. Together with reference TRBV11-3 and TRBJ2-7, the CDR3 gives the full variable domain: EAGVVQSPRYKIIEKKQPVAFWCNPISGHNTLYWYLQNLGQGPELLIRYENEEAVDDSQLPKDRFSAERLKGVDSTLKIQPAELGDSAVYLCASSLMAGHEQYFGPGTRLTVT.

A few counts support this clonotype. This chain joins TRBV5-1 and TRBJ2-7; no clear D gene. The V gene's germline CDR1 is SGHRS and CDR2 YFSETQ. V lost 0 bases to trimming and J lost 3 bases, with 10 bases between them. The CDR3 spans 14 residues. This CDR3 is CASSLASYIYEQYF. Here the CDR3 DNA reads TGCGCCAGCAGCTTGGCCTCCTATATCTACGAGCAGTACTTC.

CDR3 residues: CASSLSGSGELFF. The CDR3 nucleotides read TGTGCCAGCAGTTTGTCAGGATCCGGGGAGCTGTTTTTT. V gene TRBV12-3 or TRBV12-4 combines with J gene TRBJ2-2, with D unclear. Trimming removed 3 bases at V and 6 bases at J, with 8 bases between. The CDR3 covers 13 residues.

CDR3 in DNA: TGCGCCAGCAGCTTGGACGGGAGGGCTGAAGCTTTCTTT. This encodes CASSLDGRAEAFF. This rearrangement joins TRBV5-1 to TRBJ1-1, with D hard to call. The germline gives CDR1 SGHRS, CDR2 YFSETQ. This CDR3 has 13 residues. V was cut by 0 bases and J by 6 bases, with 9 bases left in between. Based on the CDR3 plus reference TRBV5-1 and TRBJ1-1, the full variable domain is KAGVTQTPRYLIKTRGQQVTLSCSPISGHRSVSWYQQTPGQGLQFLFEYFSETQRNKGNFPGRFSGRQFSNSRSEMNVSTLELGDSALYLCASSLDGRAEAFFGQGTRLTVV.

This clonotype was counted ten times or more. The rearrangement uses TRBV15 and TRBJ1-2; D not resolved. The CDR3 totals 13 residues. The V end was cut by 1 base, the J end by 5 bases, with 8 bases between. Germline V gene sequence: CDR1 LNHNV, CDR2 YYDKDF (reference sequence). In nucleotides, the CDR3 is TGTGCCACCAGCAGAGGGACTTCTTATGGCTACACCTTC. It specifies CATSRGTSYGYTF.

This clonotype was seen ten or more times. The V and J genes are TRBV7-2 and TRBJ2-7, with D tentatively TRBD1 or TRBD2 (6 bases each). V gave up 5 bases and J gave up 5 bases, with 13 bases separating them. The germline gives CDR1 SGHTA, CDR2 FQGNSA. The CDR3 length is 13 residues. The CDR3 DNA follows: TGTGCCAGCAGCCCACCCGGGGGCAACGAGCAGTACTTC. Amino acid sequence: CASSPPGGNEQYF.

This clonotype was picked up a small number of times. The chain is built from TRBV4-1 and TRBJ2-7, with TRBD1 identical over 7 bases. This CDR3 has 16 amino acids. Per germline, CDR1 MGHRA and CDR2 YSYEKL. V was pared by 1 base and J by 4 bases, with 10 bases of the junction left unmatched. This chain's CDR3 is CASSQGLTGPWYEQYF. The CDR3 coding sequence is TGCGCCAGCAGCCAAGGACTGACAGGGCCCTGGTACGAGCAGTACTTC.

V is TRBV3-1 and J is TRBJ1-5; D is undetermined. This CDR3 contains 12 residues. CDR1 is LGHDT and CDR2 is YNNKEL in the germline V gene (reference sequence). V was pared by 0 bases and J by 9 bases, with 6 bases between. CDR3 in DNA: TGTGCCAGCAGCCAAGATTCACGGCCCCAGCATTTT. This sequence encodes CASSQDSRPQHF.

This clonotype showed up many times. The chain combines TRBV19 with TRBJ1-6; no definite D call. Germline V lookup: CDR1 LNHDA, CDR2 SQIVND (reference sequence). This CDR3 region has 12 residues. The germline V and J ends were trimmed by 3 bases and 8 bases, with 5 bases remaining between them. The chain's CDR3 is CASSMLDSPLHF. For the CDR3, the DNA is TGTGCCAGTAGTATGCTGGATTCACCCCTCCACTTT.

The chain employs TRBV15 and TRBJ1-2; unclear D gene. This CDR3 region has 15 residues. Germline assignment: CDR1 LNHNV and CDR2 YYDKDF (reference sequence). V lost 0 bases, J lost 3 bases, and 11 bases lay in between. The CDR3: CATSRDLNSHYGYTF. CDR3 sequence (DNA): TGTGCCACCAGCAGAGATTTGAACAGCCACTATGGCTACACCTTC.

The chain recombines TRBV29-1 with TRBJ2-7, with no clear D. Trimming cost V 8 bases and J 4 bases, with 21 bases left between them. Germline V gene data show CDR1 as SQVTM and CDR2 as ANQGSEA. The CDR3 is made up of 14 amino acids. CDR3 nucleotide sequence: TGCAGCTTAGGACCGGTAGCTGAAGGGTACGAGCAGTACTTC. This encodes CSLGPVAEGYEQYF.